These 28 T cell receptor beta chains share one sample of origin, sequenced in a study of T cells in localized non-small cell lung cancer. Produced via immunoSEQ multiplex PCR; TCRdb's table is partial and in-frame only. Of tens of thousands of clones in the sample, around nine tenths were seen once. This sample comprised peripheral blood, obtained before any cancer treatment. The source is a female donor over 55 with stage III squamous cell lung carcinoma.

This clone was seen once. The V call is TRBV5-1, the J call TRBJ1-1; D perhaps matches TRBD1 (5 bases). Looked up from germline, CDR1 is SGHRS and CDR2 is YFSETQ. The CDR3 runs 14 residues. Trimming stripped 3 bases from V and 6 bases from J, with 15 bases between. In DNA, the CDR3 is TGCGCCAGCAGCTATGTACGGGGAGGGGCTGAAGCTTTCTTT. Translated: CASSYVRGGAEAFF.

The CDR3 nucleotides are TGTGCCTGGAGCGGACAGGGGGCCTACGAGCAGTACTTC. It yields the protein CAWSGQGAYEQYF. V gene TRBV30 combines with J gene TRBJ2-7; 10 nucleotides agree with TRBD1. The CDR3 contains 13 residues. Per the germline V gene, CDR1 is GTSNPN and CDR2 is SVGIG (reference sequence). V shed 3 bases and J 2 bases; nucleotides not matched to a gene: 1.

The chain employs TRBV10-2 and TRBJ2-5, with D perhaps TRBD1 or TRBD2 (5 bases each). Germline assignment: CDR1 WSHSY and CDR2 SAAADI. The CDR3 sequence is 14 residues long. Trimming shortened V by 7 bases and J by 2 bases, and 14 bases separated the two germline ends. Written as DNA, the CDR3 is TGCGCCAGCAAGAGGGTCAGGGATCAAGAGACCCAGTACTTC. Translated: CASKRVRDQETQYF.

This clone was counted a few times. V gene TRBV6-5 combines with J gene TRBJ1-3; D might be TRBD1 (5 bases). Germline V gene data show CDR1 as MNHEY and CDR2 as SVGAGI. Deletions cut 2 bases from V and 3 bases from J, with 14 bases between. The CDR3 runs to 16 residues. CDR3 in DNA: TGTGCCAGCAGTTACGGGGCGGCGCTAGGTGGAAACACCATATATTTT. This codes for CASSYGAALGGNTIYF.

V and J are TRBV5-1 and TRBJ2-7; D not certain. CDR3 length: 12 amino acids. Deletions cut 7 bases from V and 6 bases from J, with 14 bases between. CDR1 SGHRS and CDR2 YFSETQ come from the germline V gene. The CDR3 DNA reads TGCGCCAGCCGGACCTCATCGGGCGAGCAGTACTTC. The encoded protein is CASRTSSGEQYF.

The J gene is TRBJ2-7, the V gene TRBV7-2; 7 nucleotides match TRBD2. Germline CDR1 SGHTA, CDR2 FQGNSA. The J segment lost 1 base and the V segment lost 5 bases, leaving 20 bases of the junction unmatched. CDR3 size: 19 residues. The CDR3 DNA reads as TGTGCCAGCAGCCCCCCAGCGGGAAGGGGCTACGGAAGGTCCTACGAGCAGTACTTC. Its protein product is CASSPPAGRGYGRSYEQYF.

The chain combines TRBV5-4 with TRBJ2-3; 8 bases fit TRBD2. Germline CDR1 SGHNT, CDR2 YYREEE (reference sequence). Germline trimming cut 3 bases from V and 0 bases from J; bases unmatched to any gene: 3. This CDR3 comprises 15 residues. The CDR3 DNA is TGTGCCAGCAGCTCCAGCGGGAGCAGCACAGATACGCAGTATTTT. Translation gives CASSSSGSSTDTQYF.

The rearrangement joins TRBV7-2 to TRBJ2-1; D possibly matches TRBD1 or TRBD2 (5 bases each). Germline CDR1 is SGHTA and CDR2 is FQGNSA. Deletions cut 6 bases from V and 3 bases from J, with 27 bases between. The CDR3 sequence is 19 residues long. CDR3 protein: CASSIQYRGPTLSYNEQFF. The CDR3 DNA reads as TGTGCCAGCAGTATACAGTATCGGGGCCCCACTCTAAGCTACAATGAGCAGTTCTTC.

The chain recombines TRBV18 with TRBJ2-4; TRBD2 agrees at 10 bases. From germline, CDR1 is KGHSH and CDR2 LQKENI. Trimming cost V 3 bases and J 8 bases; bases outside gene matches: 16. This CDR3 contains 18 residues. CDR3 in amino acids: CASSPQRGGAGPEDIQYF. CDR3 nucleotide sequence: TGTGCCAGCTCACCTCAGCGGGGGGGCGCGGGGCCAGAGGACATTCAGTACTTC. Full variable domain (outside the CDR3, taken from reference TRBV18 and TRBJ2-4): NAGVMQNPRHLVRRRGQEARLRCSPMKGHSHVYWYRQLPEEGLKFMVYLQKENIIDESGMPKERFSAEFPKEGPSILRIQQVVRGDSAAYFCASSPQRGGAGPEDIQYFGAGTRLSVL.

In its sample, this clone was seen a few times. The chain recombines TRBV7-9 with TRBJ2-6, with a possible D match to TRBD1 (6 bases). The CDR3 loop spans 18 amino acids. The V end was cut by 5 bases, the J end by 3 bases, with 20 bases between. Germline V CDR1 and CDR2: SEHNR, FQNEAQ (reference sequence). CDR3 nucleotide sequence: TGTGCCAGCAGCCTCACAGGGAACAGAAGGTTTGGGGCCAACGTCCTGACTTTC. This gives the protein CASSLTGNRRFGANVLTF. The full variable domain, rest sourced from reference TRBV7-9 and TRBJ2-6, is DTGVSQNPRHKITKRGQNVTFRCDPISEHNRLYWYRQTLGQGPEFLTYFQNEAQLEKSRLLSDRFSAERPKGSFSTLEIQRTEQGDSAMYLCASSLTGNRRFGANVLTFGAGSRLTVL.

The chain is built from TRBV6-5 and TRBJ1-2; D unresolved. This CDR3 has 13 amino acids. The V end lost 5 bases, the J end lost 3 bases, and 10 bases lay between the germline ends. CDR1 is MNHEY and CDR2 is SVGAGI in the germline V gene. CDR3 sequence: CASSVETYYGYTF. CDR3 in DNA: TGTGCCAGCAGTGTCGAGACATACTATGGCTACACCTTC.

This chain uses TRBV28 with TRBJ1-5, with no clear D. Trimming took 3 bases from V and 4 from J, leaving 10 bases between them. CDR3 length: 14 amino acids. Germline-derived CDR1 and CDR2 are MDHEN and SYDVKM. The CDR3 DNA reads TGTGCCAGCAGTTTGCCCTTAGGGAATCAGCCCCAGCATTTT. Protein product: CASSLPLGNQPQHF.

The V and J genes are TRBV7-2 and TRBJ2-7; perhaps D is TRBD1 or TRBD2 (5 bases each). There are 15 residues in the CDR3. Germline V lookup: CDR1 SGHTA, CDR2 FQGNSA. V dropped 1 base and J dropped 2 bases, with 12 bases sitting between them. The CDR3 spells CASSLGSGTAYEQYF. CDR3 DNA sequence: TGTGCCAGCAGCTTAGGCTCAGGGACCGCCTACGAGCAGTACTTC.

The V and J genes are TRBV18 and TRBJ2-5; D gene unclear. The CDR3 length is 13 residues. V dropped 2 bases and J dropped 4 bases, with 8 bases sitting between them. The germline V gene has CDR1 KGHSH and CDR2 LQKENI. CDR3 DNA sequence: TGTGCCAGCTCACCAGCTCTTATAGAGACCCAGTACTTC. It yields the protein CASSPALIETQYF.

The CDR3 coding sequence is TGCGCCAGCAGCCAAGACGTTGGGACTAATGAAAAACTGTTTTTT. Residues: CASSQDVGTNEKLFF. The chain carries TRBV4-3 and TRBJ1-4; the D is unclear. V gave up 0 bases and J gave up 2 bases, with 7 bases separating them. CDR1 is LGHNA and CDR2 is YSLEER in the germline V gene. The CDR3 is 15 residues long.

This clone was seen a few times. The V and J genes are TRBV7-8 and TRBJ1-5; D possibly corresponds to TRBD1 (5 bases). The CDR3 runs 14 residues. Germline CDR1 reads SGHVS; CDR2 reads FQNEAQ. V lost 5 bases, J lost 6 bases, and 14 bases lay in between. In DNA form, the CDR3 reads TGTGCCAGCAGCAGCGGGGGTGTAGTTCAGCCCCAGCATTTT. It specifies CASSSGGVVQPQHF. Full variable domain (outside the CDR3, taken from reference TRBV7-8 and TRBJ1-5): GAGVSQSPRYKVAKRGQDVALRCDPISGHVSLFWYQQALGQGPEFLTYFQNEAQLDKSGLPSDRFFAERPEGSVSTLKIQRTQQEDSAVYLCASSSGGVVQPQHFGDGTRLSIL.

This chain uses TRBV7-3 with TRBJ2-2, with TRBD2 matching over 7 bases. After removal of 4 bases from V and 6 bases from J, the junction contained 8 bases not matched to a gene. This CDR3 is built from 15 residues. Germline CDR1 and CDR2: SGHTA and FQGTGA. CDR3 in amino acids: CASSWAGAGAGELFF. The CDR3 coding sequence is TGTGCCAGCAGCTGGGCGGGAGCGGGCGCCGGGGAGCTGTTTTTT.

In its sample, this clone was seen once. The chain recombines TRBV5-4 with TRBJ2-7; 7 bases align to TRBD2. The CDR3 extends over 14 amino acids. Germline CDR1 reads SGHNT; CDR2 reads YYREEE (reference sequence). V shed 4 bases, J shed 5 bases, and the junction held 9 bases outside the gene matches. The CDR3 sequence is CASSPGLEPNEQYF. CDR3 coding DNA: TGTGCCAGCAGCCCCGGACTAGAACCGAACGAGCAGTACTTC.

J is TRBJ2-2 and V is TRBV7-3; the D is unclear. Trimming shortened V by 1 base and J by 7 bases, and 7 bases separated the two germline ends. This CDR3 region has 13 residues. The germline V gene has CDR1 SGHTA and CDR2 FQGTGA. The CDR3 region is CASSLSNVGELFF. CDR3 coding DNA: TGTGCCAGCAGCTTAAGCAACGTCGGGGAGCTGTTTTTT.

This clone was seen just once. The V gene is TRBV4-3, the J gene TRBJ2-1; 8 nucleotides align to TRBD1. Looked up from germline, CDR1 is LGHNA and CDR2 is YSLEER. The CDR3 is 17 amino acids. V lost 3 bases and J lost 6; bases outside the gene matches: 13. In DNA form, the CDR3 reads TGCGCCAGCAGCCAGGTAGCGCAGGGGGCAAATTCCAATGAGCAGTTCTTC. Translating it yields CASSQVAQGANSNEQFF.

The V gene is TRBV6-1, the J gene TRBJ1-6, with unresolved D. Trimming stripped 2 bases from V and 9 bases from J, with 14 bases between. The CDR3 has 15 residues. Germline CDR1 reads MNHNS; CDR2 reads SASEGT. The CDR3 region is CASSELGGVGSPLHF. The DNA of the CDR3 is TGTGCCAGCAGTGAATTGGGCGGGGTTGGTTCACCCCTCCACTTT.

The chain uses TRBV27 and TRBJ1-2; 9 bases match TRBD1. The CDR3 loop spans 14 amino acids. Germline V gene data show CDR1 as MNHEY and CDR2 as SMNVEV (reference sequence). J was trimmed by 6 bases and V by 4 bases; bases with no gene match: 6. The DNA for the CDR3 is TGTGCCAGCAGTTGGGGGACAGGGAACAATGGCTACACCTTC. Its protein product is CASSWGTGNNGYTF.

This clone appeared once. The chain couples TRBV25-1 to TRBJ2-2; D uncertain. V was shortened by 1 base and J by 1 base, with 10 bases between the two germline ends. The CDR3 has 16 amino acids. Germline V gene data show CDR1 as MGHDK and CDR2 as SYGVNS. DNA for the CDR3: TGTGCCAGCAGTGAATGGAGCAGACTGAACACCGGGGAGCTGTTTTTT. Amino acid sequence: CASSEWSRLNTGELFF.

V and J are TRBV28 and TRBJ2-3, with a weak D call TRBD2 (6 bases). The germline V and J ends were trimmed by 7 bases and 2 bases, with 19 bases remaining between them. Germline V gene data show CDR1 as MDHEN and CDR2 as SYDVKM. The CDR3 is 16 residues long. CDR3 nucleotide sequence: TGTGCCAGCACCCCCCAAGGAGGGTATCCCACAGATACGCAGTATTTT. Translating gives CASTPQGGYPTDTQYF.

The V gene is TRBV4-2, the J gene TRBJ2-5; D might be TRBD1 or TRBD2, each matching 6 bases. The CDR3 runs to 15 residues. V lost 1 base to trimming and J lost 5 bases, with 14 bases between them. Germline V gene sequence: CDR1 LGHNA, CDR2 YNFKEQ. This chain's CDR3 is CASSQVRGAEETQYF. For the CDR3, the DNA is TGTGCCAGCAGCCAAGTGAGGGGGGCGGAGGAGACCCAGTACTTC.

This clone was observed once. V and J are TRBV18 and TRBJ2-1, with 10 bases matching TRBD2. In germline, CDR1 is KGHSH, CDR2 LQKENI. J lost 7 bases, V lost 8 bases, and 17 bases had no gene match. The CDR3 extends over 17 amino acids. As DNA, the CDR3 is TGTGCCAGCCCCGAACGGCCAGCGGGAGGGCCATTTAATGAGCAGTTCTTC. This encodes CASPERPAGGPFNEQFF.

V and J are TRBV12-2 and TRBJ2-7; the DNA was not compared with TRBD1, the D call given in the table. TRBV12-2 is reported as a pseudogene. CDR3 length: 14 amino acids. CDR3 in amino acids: CASRSRVPTYEQYF. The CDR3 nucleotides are TGTGCAAGTCGCTCCAGGGTTCCGACCTACGAGCAGTACTTC.

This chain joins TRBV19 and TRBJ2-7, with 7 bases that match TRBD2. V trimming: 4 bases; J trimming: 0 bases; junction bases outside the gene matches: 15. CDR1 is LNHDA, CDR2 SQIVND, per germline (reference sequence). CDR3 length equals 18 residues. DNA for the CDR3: TGTGCCAGTAGTAGAGGGGAGGGTTGGGGAACACTCTCCTACGAGCAGTACTTC. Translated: CASSRGEGWGTLSYEQYF.